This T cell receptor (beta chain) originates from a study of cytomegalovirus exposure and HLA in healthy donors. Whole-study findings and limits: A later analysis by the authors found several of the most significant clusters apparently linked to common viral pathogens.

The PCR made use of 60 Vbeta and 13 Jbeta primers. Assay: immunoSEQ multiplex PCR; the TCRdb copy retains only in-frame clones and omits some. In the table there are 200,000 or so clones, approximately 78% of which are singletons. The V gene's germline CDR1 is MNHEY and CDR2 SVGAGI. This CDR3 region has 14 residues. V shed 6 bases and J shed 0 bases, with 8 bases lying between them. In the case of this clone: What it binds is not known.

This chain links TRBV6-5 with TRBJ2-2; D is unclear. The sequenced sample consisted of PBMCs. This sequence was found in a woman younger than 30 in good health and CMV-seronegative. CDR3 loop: CASRSEANTGELFF. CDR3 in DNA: TGTGCCAGCAGGAGTGAGGCGAACACCGGGGAGCTGTTTTTT.